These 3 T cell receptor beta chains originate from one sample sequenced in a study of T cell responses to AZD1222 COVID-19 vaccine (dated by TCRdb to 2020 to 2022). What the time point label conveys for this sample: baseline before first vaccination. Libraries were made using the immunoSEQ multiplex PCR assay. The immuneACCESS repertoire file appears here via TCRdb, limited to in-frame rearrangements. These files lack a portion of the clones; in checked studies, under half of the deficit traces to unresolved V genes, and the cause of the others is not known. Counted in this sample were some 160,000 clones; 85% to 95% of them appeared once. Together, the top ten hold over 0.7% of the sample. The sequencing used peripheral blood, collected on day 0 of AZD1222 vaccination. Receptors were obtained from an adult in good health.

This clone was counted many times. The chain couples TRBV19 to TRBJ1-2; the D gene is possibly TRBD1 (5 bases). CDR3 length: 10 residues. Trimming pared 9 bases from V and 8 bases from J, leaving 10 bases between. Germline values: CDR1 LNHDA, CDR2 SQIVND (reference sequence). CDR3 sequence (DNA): TGTGCCAGCGTCGGGGACGGCTACACCTTC. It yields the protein CASVGDGYTF.

The CDR3: CASSIRTTSGNTIYF. CDR3 coding DNA: TGTGCCAGTAGTATAAGGACAACCTCTGGAAACACCATATATTTT. This rearrangement joins TRBV19 to TRBJ1-3; D perhaps matches TRBD1 (5 bases). The CDR3 sequence is 15 residues long. V was cut by 2 bases and J by 0 bases, with 8 bases left in between. In germline, CDR1 is LNHDA, CDR2 SQIVND (reference sequence). The full variable domain, with the rest looked up from reference TRBV19 and TRBJ1-3, is DGGITQSPKYLFRKEGQNVTLSCEQNLNHDAMYWYRQDPGQGLRLIYYSQIVNDFQKGDIAEGYSVSREKKESFPLTVTSAQKNPTAFYLCASSIRTTSGNTIYFGEGSWLTVV.

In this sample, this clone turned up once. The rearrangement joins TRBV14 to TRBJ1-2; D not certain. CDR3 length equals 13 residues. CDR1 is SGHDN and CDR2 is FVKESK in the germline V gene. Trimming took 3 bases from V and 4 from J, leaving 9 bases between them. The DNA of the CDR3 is TGTGCCAGCAGCCACGGGCCAACCTATGGCTACACCTTC. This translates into CASSHGPTYGYTF.